This TCR beta chain is drawn from a study of blood T cell repertoires in COVID-19. Participant ages covered roughly 18 to 89 years across 20 to 30 US areas. Per the original methods: Quantification of nucleated cells was approximated via reference gene primer amplification. Data came from immunoSEQ multiplex PCR; TCRdb stores just in-frame clones and leaves some out. The V and J calls and clone size were taken over from that table, and D and trimming were inferred from the DNA. The data contain 150,000 or so clones, roughly 80% of them singletons. The V gene's germline CDR1 is MDHEN and CDR2 SYDVKM. With V trimmed by 5 bases and J by 4 bases, 14 bases remained unmatched. CDR3 length: 17 residues.

Material: PBMCs or T cells enriched from blood (not recorded which). The sequence was collected from a middle-aged woman with acute COVID-19. The V gene is TRBV28, the J gene TRBJ1-5, with 7 bases identical to TRBD1. The DNA of the CDR3 is TGTGCCAGCAGTCCCCCCCGACAGGGAACGGGGAATCAGCCCCAGCATTTT. It encodes CASSPPRQGTGNQPQHF.